Reported below is one T cell receptor (beta chain). What it binds is not known. PCR was performed using 60 Vbeta and 13 Jbeta primers. Data came from immunoSEQ multiplex PCR; TCRdb stores just in-frame clones and leaves some out. The sample includes about 83,000 clones, approximately 75% seen only once; the top ten take around 3.9%. The source of the sample is a study of cytomegalovirus exposure and HLA in healthy donors. General study results and limits: The authors later found TCR association rates varying by HLA locus, with DRB1 most and HLA-C fewest. As a later analysis showed, a missense DCLRE1C variant was linked to trimming of TCR beta V- and J-genes.

Nominal health characterized the donors when sampled, though unrecorded immune exposures were likely. CDR1 and CDR2 (germline): SGHRS, YFSETQ. Germline trimming cut 4 bases from V and 4 bases from J; bases unmatched to any gene: 8. This CDR3 spans 15 amino acids. The clonotype was recovered from a man between 60 and 75 years old in good health and CMV-seronegative. The genes are TRBV5-1 and TRBJ2-7; 10 nucleotides line up with TRBD2. Sequenced material: PBMCs. The CDR3, as DNA: TGCGCCAGCAGCCCGAGGCGGACTAGCGGTTACGAGCAGTACTTC. Its protein product is CASSPRRTSGYEQYF. Supplemented by reference TRBV5-1 and TRBJ2-7, the full variable domain reads KAGVTQTPRYLIKTRGQQVTLSCSPISGHRSVSWYQQTPGQGLQFLFEYFSETQRNKGNFPGRFSGRQFSNSRSEMNVSTLELGDSALYLCASSPRRTSGYEQYFGPGTRLTVT.